These 3 T cell receptor beta chains were sequenced from one sample in a study of blood T cell repertoires in COVID-19. TCRdb's table, derived via immunoSEQ multiplex PCR, lists solely in-frame clones and lacks some. The sample lists about 120,000 clones; over 60% were seen once. The sample was peripheral blood. The origin of the receptors is a human donor in a cohort sampled during active COVID-19.

V and J are TRBV7-6 and TRBJ1-4; D remains ambiguous. This CDR3 contains 13 residues. The V end lost 0 bases, the J end lost 7 bases, and 6 bases lay between the germline ends. The V gene's germline CDR1 is SGHVS and CDR2 FNYEAQ. This CDR3 reads CASSLADSEKLFF. Written as DNA, the CDR3 is TGTGCCAGCAGCTTAGCCGACTCTGAAAAACTGTTTTTT.

The rearrangement links TRBV4-1 to TRBJ2-7; 9 bases are a match to TRBD2. The CDR3 consists of 19 residues. Looked up from germline, CDR1 is MGHRA and CDR2 is YSYEKL. V lost 1 base to trimming and J lost 1 base; unmatched junction nucleotides: 14. The CDR3 DNA reads as TGCGCCAGCAGCCAAGGCCGCTGGAAAGGACTAGCGTCATCCTACGAGCAGTACTTC. Protein: CASSQGRWKGLASSYEQYF.

V and J are TRBV5-4 and TRBJ2-7; D is undetermined. This CDR3 has 13 residues. Trimming took off 2 bases at V and 1 base at J, with 7 bases between the two ends. Germline assignment: CDR1 SGHNT and CDR2 YYREEE (reference sequence). CDR3 sequence: CASSFSGSYEQYF. CDR3 in DNA: TGTGCCAGCAGCTTTTCGGGTTCCTACGAGCAGTACTTC.